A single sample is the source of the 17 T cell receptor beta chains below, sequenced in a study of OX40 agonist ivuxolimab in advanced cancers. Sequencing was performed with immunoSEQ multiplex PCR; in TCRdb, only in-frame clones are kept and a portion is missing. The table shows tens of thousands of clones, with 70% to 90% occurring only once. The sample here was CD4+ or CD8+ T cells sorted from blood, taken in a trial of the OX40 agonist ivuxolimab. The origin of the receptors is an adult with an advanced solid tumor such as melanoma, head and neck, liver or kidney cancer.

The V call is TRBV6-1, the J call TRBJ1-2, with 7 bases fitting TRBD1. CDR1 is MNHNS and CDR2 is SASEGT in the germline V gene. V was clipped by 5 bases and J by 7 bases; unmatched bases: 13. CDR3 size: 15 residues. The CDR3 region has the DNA TGTGCCAGCAGTACAATTTTTACAGGGGTGAGTGGCTACACCTTC. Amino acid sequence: CASSTIFTGVSGYTF.

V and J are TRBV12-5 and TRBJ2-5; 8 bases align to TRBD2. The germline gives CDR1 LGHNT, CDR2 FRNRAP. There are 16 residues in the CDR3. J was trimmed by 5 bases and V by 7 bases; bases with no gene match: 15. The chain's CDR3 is CASAPMRRGGLETQYF. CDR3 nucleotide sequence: TGTGCTAGTGCCCCTATGAGACGGGGGGGCCTTGAGACCCAGTACTTC.

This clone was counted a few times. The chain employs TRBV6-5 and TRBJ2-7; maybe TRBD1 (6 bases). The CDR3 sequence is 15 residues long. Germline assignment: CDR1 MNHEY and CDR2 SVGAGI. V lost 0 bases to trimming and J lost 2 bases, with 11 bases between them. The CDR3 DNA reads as TGTGCCAGCAGTTACTCGAGTCAGGGGACCTACGAGCAGTACTTC. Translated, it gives CASSYSSQGTYEQYF.

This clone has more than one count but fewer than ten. The CDR3 DNA sequence: TGCGCCAGCAGCCCGGGACAGAACTATGGCTACACCTTC. This codes for CASSPGQNYGYTF. The chain couples TRBV5-1 to TRBJ1-2, with 7 bases lining up with TRBD1. The CDR3 consists of 13 residues. The junction had 2 bases not matched to a gene; V was cut back by 4 bases and J by 2 bases. CDR1 SGHRS and CDR2 YFSETQ come from the germline V gene.

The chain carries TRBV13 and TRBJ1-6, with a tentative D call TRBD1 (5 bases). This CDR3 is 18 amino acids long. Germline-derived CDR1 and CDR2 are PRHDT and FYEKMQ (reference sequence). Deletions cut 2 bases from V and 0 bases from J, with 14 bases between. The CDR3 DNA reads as TGTGCCAGCAGCTTATTTACTGGGGCTGGCTCCTATAATTCACCCCTCCACTTT. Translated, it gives CASSLFTGAGSYNSPLHF.

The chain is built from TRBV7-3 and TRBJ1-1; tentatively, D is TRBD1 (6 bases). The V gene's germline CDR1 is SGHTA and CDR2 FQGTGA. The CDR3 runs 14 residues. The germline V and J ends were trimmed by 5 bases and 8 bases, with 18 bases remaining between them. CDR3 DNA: TGTGCCAGCAGCCAGGGACATCTATCTGGGGAAGCTTTCTTT. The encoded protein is CASSQGHLSGEAFF. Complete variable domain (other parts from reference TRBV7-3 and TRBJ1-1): GAGVSQTPSNKVTEKGKYVELRCDPISGHTALYWYRQSLGQGPEFLIYFQGTGAADDSGLPNDRFFAVRPEGSVSTLKIQRTERGDSAVYLCASSQGHLSGEAFFGQGTRLTVV.

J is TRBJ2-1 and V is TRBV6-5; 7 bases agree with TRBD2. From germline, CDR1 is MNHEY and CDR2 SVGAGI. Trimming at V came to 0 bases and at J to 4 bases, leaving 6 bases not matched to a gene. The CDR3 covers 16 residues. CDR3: CASSYSTGGPYNEQFF. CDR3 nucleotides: TGTGCCAGCAGTTACTCTACGGGGGGTCCATACAATGAGCAGTTCTTC.

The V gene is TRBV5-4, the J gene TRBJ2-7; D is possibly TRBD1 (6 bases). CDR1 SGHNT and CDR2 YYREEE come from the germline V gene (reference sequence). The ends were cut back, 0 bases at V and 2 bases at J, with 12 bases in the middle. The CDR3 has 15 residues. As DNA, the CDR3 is TGTGCCAGCAGCTTGGTTACAGGGCAGACCTACGAGCAGTACTTC. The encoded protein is CASSLVTGQTYEQYF. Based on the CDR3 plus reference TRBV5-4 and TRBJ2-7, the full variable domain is ETGVTQSPTHLIKTRGQQVTLRCSSQSGHNTVSWYQQALGQGPQFIFQYYREEENGRGNFPPRFSGLQFPNYSSELNVNALELDDSALYLCASSLVTGQTYEQYFGPGTRLTVT.

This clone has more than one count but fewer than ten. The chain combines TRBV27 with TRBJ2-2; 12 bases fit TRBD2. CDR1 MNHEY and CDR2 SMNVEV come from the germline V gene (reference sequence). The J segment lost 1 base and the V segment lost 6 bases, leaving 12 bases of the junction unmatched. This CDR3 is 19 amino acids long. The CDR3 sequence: CASSPYSSGLAGNTGELFF. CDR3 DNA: TGTGCCAGCAGCCCCTACTCCTCGGGACTAGCGGGGAACACCGGGGAGCTGTTTTTT.

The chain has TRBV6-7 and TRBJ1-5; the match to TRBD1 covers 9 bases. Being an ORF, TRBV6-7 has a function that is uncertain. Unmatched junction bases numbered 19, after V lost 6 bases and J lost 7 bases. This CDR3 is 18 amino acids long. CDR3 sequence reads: CASRRDRDRAMVTQPQHF. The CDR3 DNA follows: TGTGCCAGCAGACGCGATCGGGACAGGGCGATGGTGACCCAGCCCCAGCATTTT.

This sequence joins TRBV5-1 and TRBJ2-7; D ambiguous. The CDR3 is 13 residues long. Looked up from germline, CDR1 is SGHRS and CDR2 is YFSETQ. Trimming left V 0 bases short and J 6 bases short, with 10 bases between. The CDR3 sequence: CASSLDSSGEQYF. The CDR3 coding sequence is TGCGCCAGCAGCTTGGACAGCTCTGGCGAGCAGTACTTC.

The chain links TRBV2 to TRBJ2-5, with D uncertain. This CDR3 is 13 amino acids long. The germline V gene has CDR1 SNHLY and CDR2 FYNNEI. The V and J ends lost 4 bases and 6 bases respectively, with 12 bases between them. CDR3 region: CASSVKGEQTQYF. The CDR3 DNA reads TGTGCCAGCAGTGTCAAGGGCGAGCAGACCCAGTACTTC.

The CDR3 nucleotides read TGTGCCAGCAGCCAAGATAACTCAATATCTAACTATGGCTACACCTTC. This codes for CASSQDNSISNYGYTF. The V gene is TRBV4-2, the J gene TRBJ1-2, with D uncertain. The CDR3 sequence is 16 residues long. V was cut by 0 bases and J by 0 bases, with 11 bases left in between. The germline CDR1 and CDR2 sequences are LGHNA and YNFKEQ.

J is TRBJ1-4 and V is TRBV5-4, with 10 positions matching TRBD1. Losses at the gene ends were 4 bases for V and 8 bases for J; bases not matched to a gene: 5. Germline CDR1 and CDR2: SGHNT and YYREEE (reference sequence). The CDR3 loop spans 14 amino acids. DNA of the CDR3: TGTGCCAGCAGCGCGGGACAGGGGCGGGAAAAACTGTTTTTT. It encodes CASSAGQGREKLFF.

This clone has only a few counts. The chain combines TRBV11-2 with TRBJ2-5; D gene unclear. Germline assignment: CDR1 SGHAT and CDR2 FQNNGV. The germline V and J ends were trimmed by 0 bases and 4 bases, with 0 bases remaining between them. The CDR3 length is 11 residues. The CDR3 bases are TGTGCCAGCAGCTTAGAAGAGACCCAGTACTTC. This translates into CASSLEETQYF.

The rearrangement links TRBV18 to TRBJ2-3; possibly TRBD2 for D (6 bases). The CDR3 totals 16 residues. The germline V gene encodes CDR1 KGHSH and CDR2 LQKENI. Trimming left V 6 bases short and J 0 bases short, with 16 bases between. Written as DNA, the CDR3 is TGTGCCAGCTCCGGGGGTAGGGGCCTTAGCACAGATACGCAGTATTTT. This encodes CASSGGRGLSTDTQYF.

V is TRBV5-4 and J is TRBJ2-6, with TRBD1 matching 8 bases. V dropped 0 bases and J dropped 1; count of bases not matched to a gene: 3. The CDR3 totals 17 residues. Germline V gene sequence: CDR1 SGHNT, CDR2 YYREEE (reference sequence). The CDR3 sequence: CASSLGRGRSGANVLTF. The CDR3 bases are TGTGCCAGCAGCTTGGGCAGGGGGCGGTCTGGGGCCAACGTCCTGACTTTC.